This T cell receptor (beta chain) appears in the sequencing data of a study of regulatory T cells in long-lasting Graves disease. General study results and limits: Persistent disease samples used TRBV28, TRBJ1-2 and TRBJ2-5 preferentially. Whereas around 970 public clonotypes were shared by new patients, persistent patients shared more, at 2,500 to 3,500.

The time point here: newly diagnosed GD, antithyroid drugs for less than 3 months. Generation of the TCR library employed RNA extracted from PBMCs. Points on this clonotype: Its specificity is unknown.

Sequencing libraries for TCR beta were prepared with iRepertoire HTBI primers and Arm-PCR of CDR3 regions. TCRdb re-called the multiplex PCR reads with MiXCR, one entry per CDR3 protein. The sample consists of approximately 350,000 distinct CDR3 sequences, around 15% of them appearing once. This CDR3 comprises 15 residues. CDR1 is MDHEN and CDR2 is SYDVKM in the germline V gene. V shed 3 bases and J shed 4 bases, with 15 bases lying between them. This same sample was also part of a study on T cells in Graves' hyperthyroidism and ophthalmopathy. That work contributes: HTBI primers drove first-round RT-PCR of the TCR CDR3.

The material sequenced was peripheral blood mononuclear cells (PBMCs), taken at new diagnosis, from a patient treated with antithyroid drugs. This clonotype was sampled from a woman aged 18-29 years with Graves disease. V and J are TRBV28 and TRBJ1-2; weak D call: TRBD1 (5 bases). The CDR3 DNA reads TGTGCCAGCAGTTTTCAGGGCCGAAGCCTCTATGGCTACACCTTC. Residues: CASSFQGRSLYGYTF.